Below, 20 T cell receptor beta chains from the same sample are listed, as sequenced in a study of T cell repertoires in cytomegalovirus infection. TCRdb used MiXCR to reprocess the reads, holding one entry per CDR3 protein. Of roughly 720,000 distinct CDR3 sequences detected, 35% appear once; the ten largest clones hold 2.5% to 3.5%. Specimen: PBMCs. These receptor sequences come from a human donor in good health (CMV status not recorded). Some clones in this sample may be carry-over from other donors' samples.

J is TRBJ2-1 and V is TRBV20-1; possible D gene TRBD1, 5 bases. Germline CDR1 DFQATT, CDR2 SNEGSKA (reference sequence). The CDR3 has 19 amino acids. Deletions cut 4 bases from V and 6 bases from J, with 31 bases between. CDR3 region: CSATPLTTVPTYPVNEQFF. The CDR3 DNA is TGCAGTGCTACCCCCCTGACGACAGTTCCGACCTACCCGGTCAATGAGCAGTTCTTC.

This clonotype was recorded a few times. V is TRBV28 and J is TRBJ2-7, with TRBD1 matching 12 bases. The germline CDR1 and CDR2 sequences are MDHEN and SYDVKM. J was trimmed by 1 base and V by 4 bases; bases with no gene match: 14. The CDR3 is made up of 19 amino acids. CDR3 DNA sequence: TGTGCCAGCAGTTCGCCGCGTGGGACAGGGGGCTCAGCGTCCTACGAGCAGTACTTC. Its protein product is CASSSPRGTGGSASYEQYF.

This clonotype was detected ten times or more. The CDR3 DNA reads TGTGCCAGCAGCTTAGTGGGGGGCGGCAATCAGCCCCAGCATTTT. As protein: CASSLVGGGNQPQHF. The chain links TRBV7-2 to TRBJ1-5; tentatively, D is TRBD1 (6 bases). CDR1 and CDR2 from the germline V gene are SGHTA and FQGNSA. V lost 1 base to trimming and J lost 2 bases, with 9 bases between them. CDR3 size: 15 residues.

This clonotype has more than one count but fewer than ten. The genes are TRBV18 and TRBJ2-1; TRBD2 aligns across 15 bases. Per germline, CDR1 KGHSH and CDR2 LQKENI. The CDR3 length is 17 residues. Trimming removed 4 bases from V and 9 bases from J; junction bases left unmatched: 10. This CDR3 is CASSLGTSGRKQGEQFF. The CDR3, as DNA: TGTGCCAGCTCACTCGGGACTAGCGGGAGGAAGCAAGGTGAGCAGTTCTTC.

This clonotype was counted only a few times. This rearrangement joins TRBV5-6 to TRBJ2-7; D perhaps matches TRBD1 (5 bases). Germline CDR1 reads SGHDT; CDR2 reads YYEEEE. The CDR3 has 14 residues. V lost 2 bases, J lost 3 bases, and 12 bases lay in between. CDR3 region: CASSFKPTVYEQYF. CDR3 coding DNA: TGTGCCAGCAGCTTCAAACCGACAGTCTACGAGCAGTACTTC.

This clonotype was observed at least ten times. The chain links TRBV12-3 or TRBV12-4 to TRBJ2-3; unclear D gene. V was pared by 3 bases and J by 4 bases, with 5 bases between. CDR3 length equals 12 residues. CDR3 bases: TGTGCCAGCAGTTTTTCCCCAGATACGCAGTATTTT. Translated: CASSFSPDTQYF.

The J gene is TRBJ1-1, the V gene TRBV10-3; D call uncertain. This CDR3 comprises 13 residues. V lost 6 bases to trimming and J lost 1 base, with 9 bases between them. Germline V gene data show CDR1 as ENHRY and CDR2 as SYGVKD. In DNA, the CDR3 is TGTGCCATCAGAAAGGACTGGAACACTGAAGCTTTCTTT. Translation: CAIRKDWNTEAFF.

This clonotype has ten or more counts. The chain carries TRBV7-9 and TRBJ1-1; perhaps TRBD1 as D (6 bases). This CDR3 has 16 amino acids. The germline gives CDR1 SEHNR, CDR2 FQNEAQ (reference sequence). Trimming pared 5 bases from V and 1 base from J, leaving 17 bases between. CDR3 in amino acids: CASSPPGQGGNTEAFF. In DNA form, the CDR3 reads TGTGCCAGCAGCCCACCGGGACAAGGGGGGAACACTGAAGCTTTCTTT.

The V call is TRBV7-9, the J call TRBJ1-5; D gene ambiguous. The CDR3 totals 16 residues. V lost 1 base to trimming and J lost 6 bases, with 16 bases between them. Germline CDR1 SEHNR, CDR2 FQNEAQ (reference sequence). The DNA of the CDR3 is TGTGCCAGCAGCTTAGGTCATGACATTACTGGTCAGCCCCAGCATTTT. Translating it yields CASSLGHDITGQPQHF.

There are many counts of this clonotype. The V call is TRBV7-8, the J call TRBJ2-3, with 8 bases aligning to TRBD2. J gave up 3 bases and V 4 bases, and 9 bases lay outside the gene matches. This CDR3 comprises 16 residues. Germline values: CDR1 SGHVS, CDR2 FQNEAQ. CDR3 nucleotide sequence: TGTGCCAGCAGCTCGTCGCAGCGGGAGATGACAGATACGCAGTATTTT. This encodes CASSSSQREMTDTQYF.

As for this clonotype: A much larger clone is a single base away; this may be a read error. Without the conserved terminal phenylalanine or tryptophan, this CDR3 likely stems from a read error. Here the CDR3 DNA reads TGTGCCAGCAGCTTAGCGCCCCCGGGGGAGACCCAGTACTTA. This gives the protein CASSLAPPGETQYL. V gene TRBV7-6 combines with J gene TRBJ2-5; TRBD2 is a possible D gene (5 bases). Germline V gene sequence: CDR1 SGHVS, CDR2 FNYEAQ. The V and J ends lost 0 bases and 5 bases respectively, with 10 bases between them. The CDR3 loop spans 14 amino acids.

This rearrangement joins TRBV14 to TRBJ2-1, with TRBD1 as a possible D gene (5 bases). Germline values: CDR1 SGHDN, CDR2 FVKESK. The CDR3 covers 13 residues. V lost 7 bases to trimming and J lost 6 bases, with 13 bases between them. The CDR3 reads CASKELGRNEQFF. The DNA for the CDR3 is TGTGCCAGCAAAGAACTGGGGCGCAATGAGCAGTTCTTC.

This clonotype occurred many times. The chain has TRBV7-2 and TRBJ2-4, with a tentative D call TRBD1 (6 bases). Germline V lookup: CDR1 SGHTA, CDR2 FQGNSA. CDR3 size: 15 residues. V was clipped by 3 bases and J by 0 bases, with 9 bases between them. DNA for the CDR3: TGTGCCAGCAGCTTCACAGGGACAGCCAAAAACATTCAGTACTTC. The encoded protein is CASSFTGTAKNIQYF.

The CDR3, as DNA: TGTGCCAGCAGTCCGTTTACAGGAGGGGGTTCGCCCCAGCATTTT. Protein product: CASSPFTGGGSPQHF. V gene TRBV6-6 combines with J gene TRBJ1-5, with D possibly TRBD1 on 6 matching bases. Germline CDR1 and CDR2: MNHNY and SVGAGI (reference sequence). V was shortened by 5 bases and J by 9 bases, with 20 bases between the two germline ends. This CDR3 has 15 amino acids.

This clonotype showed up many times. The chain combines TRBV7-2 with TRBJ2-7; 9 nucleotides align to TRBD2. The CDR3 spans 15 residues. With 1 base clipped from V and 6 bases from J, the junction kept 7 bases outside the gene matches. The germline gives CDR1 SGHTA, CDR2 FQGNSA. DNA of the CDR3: TGTGCCAGCAGCTTAGATTGGCTAGCGGGACGCGAGCAGTACTTC. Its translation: CASSLDWLAGREQYF.

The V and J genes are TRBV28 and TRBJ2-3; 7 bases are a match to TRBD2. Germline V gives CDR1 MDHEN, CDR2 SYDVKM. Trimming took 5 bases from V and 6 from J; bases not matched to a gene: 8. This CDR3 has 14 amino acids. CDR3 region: CASSAGLGRDTQYF. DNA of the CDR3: TGTGCCAGCAGTGCCGGACTAGGAAGGGATACGCAGTATTTT.

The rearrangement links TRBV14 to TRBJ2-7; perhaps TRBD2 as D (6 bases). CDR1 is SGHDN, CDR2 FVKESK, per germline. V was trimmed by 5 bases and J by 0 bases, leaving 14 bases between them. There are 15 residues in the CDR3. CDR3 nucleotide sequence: TGTGCCAGCAGCGCAACGGGAGAGCTCTCCTACGAGCAGTACTTC. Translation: CASSATGELSYEQYF. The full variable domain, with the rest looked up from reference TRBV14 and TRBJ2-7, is EAGVTQFPSHSVIEKGQTVTLRCDPISGHDNLYWYRRVMGKEIKFLLHFVKESKQDESGMPNNRFLAERTGGTYSTLKVQPAELEDSGVYFCASSATGELSYEQYFGPGTRLTVT.

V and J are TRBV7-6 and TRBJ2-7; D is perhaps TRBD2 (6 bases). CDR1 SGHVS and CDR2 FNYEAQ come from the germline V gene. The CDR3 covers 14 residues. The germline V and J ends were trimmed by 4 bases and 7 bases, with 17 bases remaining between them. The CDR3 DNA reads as TGTGCCAGCAGCTCAAGGACGGGACTCGGTGAGCAGTACTTC. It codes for CASSSRTGLGEQYF.

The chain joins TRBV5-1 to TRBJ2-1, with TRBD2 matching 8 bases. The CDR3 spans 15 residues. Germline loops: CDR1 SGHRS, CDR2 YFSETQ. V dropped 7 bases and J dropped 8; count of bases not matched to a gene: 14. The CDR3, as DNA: TGCGCCAGCTCTCTCCCCGGGAGGGAGAGGCATGAGCAGTTCTTC. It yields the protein CASSLPGRERHEQFF.

The CDR3 protein is CASSLAAAGGFFEQYF. CDR3 sequence (DNA): TGTGCCAGCAGCTTAGCCGCGGCCGGGGGGTTTTTCGAGCAGTACTTC. This chain uses TRBV7-8 with TRBJ2-7, with 7 bases matching TRBD2. V was pared by 0 bases and J by 6 bases, with 11 bases of the junction left unmatched. The CDR3 extends over 16 amino acids. CDR1 SGHVS and CDR2 FQNEAQ come from the germline V gene.